This TCR beta chain was profiled in a study of CD8 T cells in cerebrospinal fluid in Alzheimer's disease. As for the study in general: Two single-cell methods, plate-based nested PCR and droplet-based sequencing, assessed CSF clonal expansion.

10X single-cell V(D)J and 5' gene-expression libraries profiled CSF cells. TCRdb re-called the 10x single-cell sequencing reads, yielding one record per CDR3 amino acid sequence without DNA. This repertoire includes over 1,000 distinct CDR3 sequences. This clonotype counts as medium-sized by frequency. From germline, CDR1 is SNHLY and CDR2 FYNNEI. The CDR3 has 12 residues. V and J are TRBV2 and TRBJ1-2. The sequence came from a human donor with Parkinson's disease. Input material: cerebrospinal fluid. The CDR3 is CASSVNAYGYTF.